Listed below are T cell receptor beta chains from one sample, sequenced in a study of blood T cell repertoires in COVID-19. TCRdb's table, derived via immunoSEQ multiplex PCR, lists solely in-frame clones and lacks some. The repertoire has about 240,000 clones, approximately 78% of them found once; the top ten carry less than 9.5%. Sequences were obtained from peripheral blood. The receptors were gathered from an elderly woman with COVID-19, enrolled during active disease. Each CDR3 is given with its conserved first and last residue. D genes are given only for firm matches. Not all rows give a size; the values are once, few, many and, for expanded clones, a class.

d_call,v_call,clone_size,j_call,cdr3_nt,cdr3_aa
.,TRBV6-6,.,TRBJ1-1,TGTGCCAGCAGCCCGGGGGCTGAAGCTTTCTTT,CASSPGAEAFF
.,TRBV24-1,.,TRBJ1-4,TGTGCCACCCAGGGGTCGGCTAATGAAAAACTGTTTTTT,CATQGSANEKLFF
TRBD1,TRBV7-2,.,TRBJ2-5,TGTGCCAGCAGCTTACCGGACAGGGCAGACCAAGAGACCCAGTACTTC,CASSLPDRADQETQYF
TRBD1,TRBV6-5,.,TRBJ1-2,TGTGCCAGCAGAAGGACAGGGGAGGATGGCTACACCTTC,CASRRTGEDGYTF
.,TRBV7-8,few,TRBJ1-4,TGTGCCAGCAGCTTGCCAGGGTCCGAGAATGAAAAACTGTTTTTT,CASSLPGSENEKLFF
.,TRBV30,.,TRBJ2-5,TGTGCCTGGAGTGGGGGACTGACCGCCGGGGAGACCCAGTACTTC,CAWSGGLTAGETQYF
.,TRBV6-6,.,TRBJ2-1,TGTGCCAGCAGTCGTCTCTCCTACAATGAGCAGTTCTTC,CASSRLSYNEQFF
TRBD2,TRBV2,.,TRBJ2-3,TGTGCCAGCAGACGGTCCAGCGGGGGGGCAGCAGATACGCAGTATTTT,CASRRSSGGAADTQYF
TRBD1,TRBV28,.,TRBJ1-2,TGTGCCAGCAGTTCCATTACCCGACAGGGGGTAGGTGGCTACACCTTC,CASSSITRQGVGGYTF
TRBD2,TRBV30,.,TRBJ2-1,TGTGCCTGGAGGGCGGGAGCCCAATACAATGAGCAGTTCTTC,CAWRAGAQYNEQFF